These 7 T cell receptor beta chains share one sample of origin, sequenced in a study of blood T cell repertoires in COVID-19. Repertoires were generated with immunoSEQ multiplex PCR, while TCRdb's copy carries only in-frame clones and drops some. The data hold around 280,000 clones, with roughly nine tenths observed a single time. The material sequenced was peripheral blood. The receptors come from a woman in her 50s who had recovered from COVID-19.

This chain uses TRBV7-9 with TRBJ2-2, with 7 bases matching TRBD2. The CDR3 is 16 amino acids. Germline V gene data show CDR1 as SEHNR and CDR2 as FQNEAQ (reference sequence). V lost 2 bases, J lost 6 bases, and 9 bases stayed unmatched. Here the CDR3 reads CASSLRVTSRPGELFF. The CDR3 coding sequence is TGTGCCAGCAGCTTAAGAGTGACTAGCCGACCCGGGGAGCTGTTTTTT.

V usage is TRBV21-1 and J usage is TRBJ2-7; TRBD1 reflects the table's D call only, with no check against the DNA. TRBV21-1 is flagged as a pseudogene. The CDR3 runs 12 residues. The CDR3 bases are TGTGCCAGCCGCGACAGCTCCTACGAGCAGTACTTC. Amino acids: CASRDSSYEQYF.

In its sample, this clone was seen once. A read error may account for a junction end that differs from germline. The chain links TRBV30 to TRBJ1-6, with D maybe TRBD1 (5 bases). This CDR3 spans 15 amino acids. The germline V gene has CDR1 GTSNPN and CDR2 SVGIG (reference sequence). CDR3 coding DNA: TGTGCCTGGAGTGCGGGCGGGACGGCTCATTCACCCTTCCACTTT. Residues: CAWSAGGTAHSPFHF.

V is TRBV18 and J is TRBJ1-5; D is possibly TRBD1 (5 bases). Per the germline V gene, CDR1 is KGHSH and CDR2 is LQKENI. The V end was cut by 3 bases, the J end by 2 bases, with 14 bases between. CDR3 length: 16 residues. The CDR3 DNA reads TGTGCCAGCTCACCCCGGATGGGGCAGGGCAATCAGCCCCAGCATTTT. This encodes CASSPRMGQGNQPQHF.

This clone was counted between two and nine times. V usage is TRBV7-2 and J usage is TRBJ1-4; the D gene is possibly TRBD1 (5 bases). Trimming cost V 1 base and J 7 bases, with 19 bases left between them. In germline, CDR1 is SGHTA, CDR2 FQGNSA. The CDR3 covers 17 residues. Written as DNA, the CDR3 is TGTGCCAGCAGCTTAGGAATTAGTAGCCTCCAGGGTGAAAAACTGTTTTTT. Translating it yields CASSLGISSLQGEKLFF.

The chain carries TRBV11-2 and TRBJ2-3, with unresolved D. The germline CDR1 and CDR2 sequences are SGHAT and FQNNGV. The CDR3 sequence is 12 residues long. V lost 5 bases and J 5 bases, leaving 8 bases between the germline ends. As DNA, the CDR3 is TGTGCCAGCAGCCCAGAACGAGATACGCAGTATTTT. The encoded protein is CASSPERDTQYF.

The CDR3 sequence: CASSQSNYGYTF. The CDR3 DNA reads as TGTGCCAGCAGTCAAAGCAACTATGGCTACACCTTC. The V call is TRBV6-2 or TRBV6-3, the J call TRBJ1-2, with no clear D. The CDR3 covers 12 residues. V was cut by 5 bases and J by 2 bases, with 6 bases left in between. In germline, CDR1 is MNHEY, CDR2 SVGEGT.